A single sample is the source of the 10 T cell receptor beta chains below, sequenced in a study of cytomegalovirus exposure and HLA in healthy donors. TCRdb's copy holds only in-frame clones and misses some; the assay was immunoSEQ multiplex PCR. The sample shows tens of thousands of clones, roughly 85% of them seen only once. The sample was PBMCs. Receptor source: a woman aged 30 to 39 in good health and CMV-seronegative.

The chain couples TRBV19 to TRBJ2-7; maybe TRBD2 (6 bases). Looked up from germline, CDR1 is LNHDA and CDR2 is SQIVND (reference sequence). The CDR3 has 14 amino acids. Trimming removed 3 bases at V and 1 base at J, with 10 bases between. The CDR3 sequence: CASSMAGRSYEQYF. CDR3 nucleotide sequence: TGTGCCAGTAGTATGGCGGGGAGGTCCTACGAGCAGTACTTC.

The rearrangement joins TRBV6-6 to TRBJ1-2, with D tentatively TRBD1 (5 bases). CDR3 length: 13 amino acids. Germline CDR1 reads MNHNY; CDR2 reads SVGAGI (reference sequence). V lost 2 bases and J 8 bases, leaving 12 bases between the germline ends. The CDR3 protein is CASSYKRQGGYTF. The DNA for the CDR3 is TGTGCCAGCAGTTACAAACGGCAGGGCGGCTACACCTTC.

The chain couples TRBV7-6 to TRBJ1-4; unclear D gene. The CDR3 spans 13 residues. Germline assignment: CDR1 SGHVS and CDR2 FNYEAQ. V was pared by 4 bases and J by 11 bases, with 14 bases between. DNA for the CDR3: TGTGCCAGCAGCTCTGACGGGAATGGGAAACTGTTTTTT. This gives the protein CASSSDGNGKLFF.

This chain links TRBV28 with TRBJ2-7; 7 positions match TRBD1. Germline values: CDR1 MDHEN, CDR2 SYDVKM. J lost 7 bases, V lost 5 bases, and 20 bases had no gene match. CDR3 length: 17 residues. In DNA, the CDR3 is TGTGCCAGCAGTCCCGCAGGGGGAGCGTATATTACCGGAGAGCAGTACTTC. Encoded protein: CASSPAGGAYITGEQYF.

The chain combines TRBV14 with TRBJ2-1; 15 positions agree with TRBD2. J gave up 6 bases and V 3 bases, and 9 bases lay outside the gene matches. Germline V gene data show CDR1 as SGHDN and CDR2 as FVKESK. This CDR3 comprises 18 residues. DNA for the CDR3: TGTGCCAGCAGCCACAGGACTAGCGGGAGGGCTTTCCGCAATGAGCAGTTCTTC. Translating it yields CASSHRTSGRAFRNEQFF.

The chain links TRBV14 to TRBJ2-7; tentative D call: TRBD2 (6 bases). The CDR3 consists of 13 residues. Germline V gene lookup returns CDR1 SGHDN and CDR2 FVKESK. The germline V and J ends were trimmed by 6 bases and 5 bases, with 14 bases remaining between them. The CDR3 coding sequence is TGTGCCAGCAGAGGACTATCTCGGGACGAGCAGTACTTC. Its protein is CASRGLSRDEQYF.

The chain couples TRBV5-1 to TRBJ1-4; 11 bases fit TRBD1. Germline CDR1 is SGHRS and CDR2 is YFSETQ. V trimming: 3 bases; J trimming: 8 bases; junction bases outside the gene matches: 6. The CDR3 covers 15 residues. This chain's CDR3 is CASSSSGTGGEKLFF. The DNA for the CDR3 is TGCGCCAGCAGCTCCTCCGGGACAGGGGGAGAAAAACTGTTTTTT. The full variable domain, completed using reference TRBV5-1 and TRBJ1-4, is KAGVTQTPRYLIKTRGQQVTLSCSPISGHRSVSWYQQTPGQGLQFLFEYFSETQRNKGNFPGRFSGRQFSNSRSEMNVSTLELGDSALYLCASSSSGTGGEKLFFGSGTQLSVL.

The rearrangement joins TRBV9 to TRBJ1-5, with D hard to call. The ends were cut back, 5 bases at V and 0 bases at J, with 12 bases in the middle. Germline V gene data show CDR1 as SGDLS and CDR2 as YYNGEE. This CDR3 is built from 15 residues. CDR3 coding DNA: TGTGCCAGCAGTTTCGGACTGAATAGCAATCAGCCCCAGCATTTT. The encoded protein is CASSFGLNSNQPQHF. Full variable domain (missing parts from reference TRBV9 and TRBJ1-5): DSGVTQTPKHLITATGQRVTLRCSPRSGDLSVYWYQQSLDQGLQFLIQYYNGEERAKGNILERFSAQQFPDLHSELNLSSLELGDSALYFCASSFGLNSNQPQHFGDGTRLSIL.

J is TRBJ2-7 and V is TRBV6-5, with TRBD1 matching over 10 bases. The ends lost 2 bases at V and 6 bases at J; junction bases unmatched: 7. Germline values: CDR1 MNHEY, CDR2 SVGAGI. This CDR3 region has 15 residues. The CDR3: CASSYVRQGASEQYF. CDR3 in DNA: TGTGCCAGCAGTTACGTGAGACAGGGGGCCTCCGAGCAGTACTTC.

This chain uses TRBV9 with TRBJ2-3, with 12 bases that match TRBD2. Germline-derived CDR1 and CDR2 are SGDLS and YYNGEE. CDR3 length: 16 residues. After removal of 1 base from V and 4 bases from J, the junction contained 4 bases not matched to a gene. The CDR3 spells CASSVLAGGNADTQYF. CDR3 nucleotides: TGTGCCAGCAGCGTACTAGCGGGAGGGAACGCAGATACGCAGTATTTT.